The present T cell receptor beta chain was sequenced within a study of T cells in Graves' hyperthyroidism and ophthalmopathy. The wider study: Peripheral blood was collected at initial diagnosis, before any treatment.

RNA transcripts served as the template for amplifying TCR beta CDR3 regions. First-round RT-PCR of the TCR CDR3 relied on the HTBI primer set. Using its own MiXCR run on the multiplex PCR reads, TCRdb lists one record per CDR3 protein. The repertoire has about 740,000 distinct CDR3 sequences, 14% of them found once; the top ten carry approximately 10%. This clonotype was counted between two and nine times. An end of the junction does not agree with germline; a read error may underlie this. Germline lookup yields CDR1 SGHAT and CDR2 FQNNGV. The CDR3 extends over 16 amino acids. The gene calls are TRBV11-2 and TRBJ1-6, with D uncertain. The specimen sequenced was blood. The clonotype was recovered from a woman between 18 and 29 years old with Graves' hyperthyroidism. The CDR3 spells CASAYRTHSSNSPLHF. CDR3 DNA: TGTGCCAGCGCTTACCGGACTCACTCCTCTAATTCACCCCTCCACTTT.